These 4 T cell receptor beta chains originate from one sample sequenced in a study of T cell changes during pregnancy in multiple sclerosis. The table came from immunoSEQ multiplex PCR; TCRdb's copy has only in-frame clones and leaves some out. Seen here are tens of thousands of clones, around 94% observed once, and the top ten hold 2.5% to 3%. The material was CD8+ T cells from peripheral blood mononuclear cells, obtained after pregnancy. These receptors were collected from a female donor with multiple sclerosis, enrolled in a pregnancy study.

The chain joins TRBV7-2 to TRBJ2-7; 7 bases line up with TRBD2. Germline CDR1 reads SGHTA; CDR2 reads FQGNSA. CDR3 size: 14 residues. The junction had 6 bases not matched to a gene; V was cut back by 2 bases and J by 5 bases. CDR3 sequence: CASSLRGGSDEQYF. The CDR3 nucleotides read TGTGCCAGCAGCTTACGTGGCGGGAGTGACGAGCAGTACTTC.

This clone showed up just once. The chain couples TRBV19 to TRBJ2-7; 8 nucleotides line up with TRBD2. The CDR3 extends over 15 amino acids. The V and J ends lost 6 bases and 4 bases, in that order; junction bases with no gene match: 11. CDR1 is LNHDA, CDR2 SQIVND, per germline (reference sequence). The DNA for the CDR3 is TGTGCCAGTAGGGCGGCCGGGACTAGTCGGTACGAGCAGTACTTC. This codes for CASRAAGTSRYEQYF.

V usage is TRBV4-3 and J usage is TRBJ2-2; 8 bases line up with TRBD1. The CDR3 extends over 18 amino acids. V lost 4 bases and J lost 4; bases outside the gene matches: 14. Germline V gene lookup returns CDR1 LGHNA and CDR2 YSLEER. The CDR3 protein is CASSPRQGSFLGTGELFF. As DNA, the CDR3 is TGCGCCAGCAGCCCCCGACAGGGGAGTTTTTTGGGCACCGGGGAGCTGTTTTTT.

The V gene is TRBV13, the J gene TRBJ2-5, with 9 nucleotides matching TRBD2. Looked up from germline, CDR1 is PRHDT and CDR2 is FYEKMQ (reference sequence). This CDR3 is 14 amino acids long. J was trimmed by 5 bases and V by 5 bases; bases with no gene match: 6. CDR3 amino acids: CASSPLAGRETQYF. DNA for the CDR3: TGTGCCAGCAGCCCCCTAGCGGGAAGGGAGACCCAGTACTTC.